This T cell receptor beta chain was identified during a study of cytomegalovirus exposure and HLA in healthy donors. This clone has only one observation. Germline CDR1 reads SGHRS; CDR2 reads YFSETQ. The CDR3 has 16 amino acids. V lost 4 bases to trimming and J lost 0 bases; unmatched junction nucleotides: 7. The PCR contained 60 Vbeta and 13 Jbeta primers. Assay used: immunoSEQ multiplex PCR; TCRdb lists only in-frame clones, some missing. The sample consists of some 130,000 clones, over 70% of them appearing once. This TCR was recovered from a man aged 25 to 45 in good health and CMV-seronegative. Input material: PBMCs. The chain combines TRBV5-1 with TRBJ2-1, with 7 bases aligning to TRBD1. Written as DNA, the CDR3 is TGCGCCAGCAGCCCATTGACAGGGAGCTCCTACAATGAGCAGTTCTTC. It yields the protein CASSPLTGSSYNEQFF.